The 26 T cell receptor beta chains presented below share a single source sample, sequenced in a study of regulatory T cells in long-lasting Graves disease. Combining iRepertoire HTBI primers with Arm-PCR of CDR3 regions, the authors built TCR beta libraries. One entry per CDR3 protein results from TCRdb running MiXCR on the multiplex PCR reads. Here the sample spans around 460,000 distinct CDR3 sequences, around a fifth being singletons. Time point described: persistent/refractory GD, antithyroid drugs over 5 years with positive TRAb. The TCR library used RNA extracted from PBMCs. The source was peripheral blood mononuclear cells (PBMCs), collected when the disease was refractory, from a patient treated with antithyroid drugs. These receptors all stem from a female donor with Graves disease.

This clonotype showed up many times. The chain carries TRBV7-3 and TRBJ2-5; 8 bases fit TRBD2. The CDR3 sequence is 14 residues long. The junction had 2 bases not matched to a gene; V was cut back by 0 bases and J by 5 bases. Germline V gives CDR1 SGHTA, CDR2 FQGTGA. Here the CDR3 reads CASSLTPGGETQYF. Written as DNA, the CDR3 is TGTGCCAGCAGCTTAACCCCGGGGGGGGAGACCCAGTACTTC.

At least ten counts were recorded for this clonotype. The rearrangement links TRBV2 to TRBJ2-5; 13 positions match TRBD2. The junction had 4 bases not matched to a gene; V was cut back by 6 bases and J by 3 bases. Per the germline V gene, CDR1 is SNHLY and CDR2 is FYNNEI. The CDR3 contains 15 residues. The CDR3 is CASRTTSGGEETQYF. DNA for the CDR3: TGTGCCAGCAGAACTACTAGCGGGGGGGAAGAGACCCAGTACTTC.

The DNA for the CDR3 is TGTGCCAGCAGTGAGACAGGGCCCCCGGAGGAGCTGTTTTTT. This encodes CASSETGPPEELFF. This chain links TRBV6-1 with TRBJ2-2; 7 nucleotides align to TRBD1. The CDR3 is 14 amino acids. With V trimmed by 3 bases and J by 10 bases, 8 bases remained unmatched. Germline-derived CDR1 and CDR2 are MNHNS and SASEGT.

As concerns this clonotype: One junction end does not reproduce the germline sequence, and a read error may be involved. V and J are TRBV20-1 and TRBJ1-3; no definite D call. Germline assignment: CDR1 DFQATT and CDR2 SNEGSKA (reference sequence). There are 14 residues in the CDR3. CDR3 DNA sequence: TGCAGTGCTGGAGACAACCCCTCTGGAAACACCATATATTTT. As protein: CSAGDNPSGNTIYF.

Only a few counts were recorded for this clonotype. The chain carries TRBV9 and TRBJ2-7; D is undetermined. This CDR3 spans 14 amino acids. The germline CDR1 and CDR2 sequences are SGDLS and YYNGEE. The V gene lost 2 bases and the J gene lost 6 bases, with 15 bases spanning the gap. CDR3 sequence reads: CASSVRHGVAEQYF. The CDR3 DNA follows: TGTGCCAGCAGCGTGAGACATGGGGTCGCCGAGCAGTACTTC.

The chain employs TRBV5-1 and TRBJ1-1; D uncertain. CDR1 is SGHRS, CDR2 YFSETQ, per germline. V was pared by 3 bases and J by 2 bases, with 8 bases between. There are 13 residues in the CDR3. This CDR3 is CASSYAINTEAFF. The CDR3, as DNA: TGCGCCAGCAGCTACGCTATCAACACTGAAGCTTTCTTT.

This clonotype was seen repeatedly, ten times or more. The rearrangement uses TRBV28 and TRBJ1-1, with D unclear. V dropped 5 bases and J dropped 0 bases, with 10 bases sitting between them. This CDR3 has 14 residues. Per germline, CDR1 MDHEN and CDR2 SYDVKM. The CDR3 region has the DNA TGTGCCAGCAGTCCTCAATTACTGAACACTGAAGCTTTCTTT. Amino acids: CASSPQLLNTEAFF.

This clonotype was counted many times. The chain links TRBV7-9 to TRBJ1-5, with TRBD1 matching over 9 bases. Losses at the gene ends were 5 bases for V and 3 bases for J; bases not matched to a gene: 5. Germline assignment: CDR1 SEHNR and CDR2 FQNEAQ (reference sequence). The CDR3 is 15 amino acids. This CDR3 is CASSADRGFNQPQHF. The CDR3 coding sequence is TGTGCCAGCAGCGCGGACAGGGGTTTCAATCAGCCCCAGCATTTT. The entire variable domain, with the rest obtained from reference TRBV7-9 and TRBJ1-5, is as follows: DTGVSQNPRHKITKRGQNVTFRCDPISEHNRLYWYRQTLGQGPEFLTYFQNEAQLEKSRLLSDRFSAERPKGSFSTLEIQRTEQGDSAMYLCASSADRGFNQPQHFGDGTRLSIL.

This chain links TRBV11-2 with TRBJ2-1, with D possibly matching TRBD2 (5 bases). CDR1 and CDR2 (germline): SGHAT, FQNNGV. CDR3 length: 16 amino acids. The V end was cut by 5 bases, the J end by 6 bases, with 20 bases between. The CDR3 reads CASSRGGPSWGNEQFF. The CDR3 DNA reads TGTGCCAGCAGCCGAGGAGGCCCATCGTGGGGCAATGAGCAGTTCTTC.

Ten or more counts support this clonotype. The chain carries TRBV7-2 and TRBJ1-1; no definite D call. V dropped 1 base and J dropped 0 bases, with 6 bases sitting between them. Germline values: CDR1 SGHTA, CDR2 FQGNSA. The CDR3 extends over 14 amino acids. The CDR3 loop is CASSLGNMNTEAFF. CDR3 in DNA: TGTGCCAGCAGCTTAGGGAACATGAACACTGAAGCTTTCTTT.

This clonotype has a handful of counts. The chain links TRBV6-1 to TRBJ2-7; D is unresolved. This CDR3 contains 12 residues. With 5 bases removed from V and 4 bases from J, the gap between germline ends came to 9 bases. Germline V CDR1 and CDR2: MNHNS, SASEGT. The CDR3 here is CASSQSDYEQYF. The CDR3 DNA sequence: TGTGCCAGCAGTCAGTCTGATTACGAGCAGTACTTC.

This chain connects TRBV2 to TRBJ2-7; 8 positions agree with TRBD2. Germline CDR1 SNHLY, CDR2 FYNNEI. The CDR3 is 16 amino acids. J gave up 5 bases and V 2 bases, and 11 bases lay outside the gene matches. CDR3 coding DNA: TGTGCCAGCAGTGAATTTGCTCTAGCGGGCAGGGACGAGCAGTACTTC. Translating gives CASSEFALAGRDEQYF.

The chain employs TRBV10-3 and TRBJ1-2, with a possible D match to TRBD1 (5 bases). The CDR3 consists of 13 residues. Looked up from germline, CDR1 is ENHRY and CDR2 is SYGVKD. Between the trimmed V and J ends, which lost 10 bases and 8 bases, there was a span of 20 bases. The CDR3 loop is CATKKGLFWGYTF. CDR3 sequence (DNA): TGTGCCACTAAAAAGGGACTTTTCTGGGGCTACACCTTC.

The genes are TRBV7-2 and TRBJ1-2; a weak D match, TRBD1 (5 bases). Trimming removed 5 bases at V and 7 bases at J, with 11 bases between. This CDR3 is 12 amino acids long. Germline V gives CDR1 SGHTA, CDR2 FQGNSA. CDR3 residues: CASSPQGGGYTF. In DNA, the CDR3 is TGTGCCAGCAGCCCCCAGGGAGGTGGCTACACCTTC.

The V and J genes are TRBV18 and TRBJ1-1; 8 nucleotides match TRBD1. The CDR3 is 16 amino acids. Germline V gene data show CDR1 as KGHSH and CDR2 as LQKENI. J gave up 5 bases and V 1 base, and 9 bases lay outside the gene matches. This chain's CDR3 is CASSPLIRTGQTEAFF. The CDR3 DNA sequence: TGTGCCAGCTCACCACTTATTAGGACAGGGCAAACTGAAGCTTTCTTT.

V and J are TRBV11-2 and TRBJ2-1; tentative D call: TRBD1 (5 bases). The V and J ends lost 6 bases and 9 bases respectively, with 12 bases between them. The germline V gene has CDR1 SGHAT and CDR2 FQNNGV. CDR3 length equals 12 residues. CDR3 protein: CASRSQGGEQFF. The CDR3 DNA sequence: TGTGCCAGCAGATCCCAGGGTGGTGAGCAGTTCTTC.

This clonotype came up many times. The rearrangement links TRBV30 to TRBJ2-5; TRBD1 matches at 7 bases. The V gene's germline CDR1 is GTSNPN and CDR2 SVGIG (reference sequence). Trimming took 8 bases from V and 0 from J; bases not matched to a gene: 3. CDR3 length equals 12 residues. The CDR3 region is CALTGYQETQYF. CDR3 in DNA: TGTGCCCTGACAGGGTACCAAGAGACCCAGTACTTC.

This clonotype was observed a few times. The chain uses TRBV27 and TRBJ1-4; D may be TRBD1 (5 bases). V lost 0 bases and J 4 bases, leaving 9 bases between the germline ends. Germline V gives CDR1 MNHEY, CDR2 SMNVEV (reference sequence). The CDR3 runs to 15 residues. The CDR3 DNA is TGTGCCAGCAGTTTATCGCCGGGACGTAATGAAAAACTGTTTTTT. Protein sequence: CASSLSPGRNEKLFF.

This clonotype was seen once. This may come from a read error, since a much larger clone is one base off. The chain combines TRBV11-2 with TRBJ1-2; the match to TRBD1 covers 9 bases. Unmatched junction bases numbered 7, after V lost 2 bases and J lost 6 bases. The length of the CDR3 is 15 residues. Germline V gives CDR1 SGHAT, CDR2 FQNNGV. This chain's CDR3 is CASSLHIGQGNGYTF. The CDR3 DNA is TGTGCCAGCAGCTTACATATTGGACAGGGGAATGGCTACACCTTC.

This clonotype was seen more than once but under ten times. The rearrangement joins TRBV19 to TRBJ1-1, with 9 bases identical to TRBD1. This CDR3 is 19 amino acids long. The germline V gene encodes CDR1 LNHDA and CDR2 SQIVND (reference sequence). Trimming at V came to 7 bases and at J to 3 bases, leaving 21 bases not matched to a gene. In nucleotides, the CDR3 is TGTGCCAGTATCGCCCCTTGGGACAGGGCGAGTCGCGGGGACACTGAAGCTTTCTTT. Residues: CASIAPWDRASRGDTEAFF.

The chain employs TRBV9 and TRBJ1-1, with TRBD1 matching over 7 bases. In germline, CDR1 is SGDLS, CDR2 YYNGEE. The CDR3 runs to 14 residues. The J segment lost 5 bases and the V segment lost 3 bases, leaving 7 bases of the junction unmatched. CDR3 protein: CASSAESQGTEAFF. CDR3 sequence (DNA): TGTGCCAGCAGCGCCGAGTCACAGGGGACTGAAGCTTTCTTT.

This clonotype was counted ten times or more. The rearrangement joins TRBV12-3 or TRBV12-4 to TRBJ1-5, with D uncertain. V was cut by 2 bases and J by 11 bases, with 16 bases left in between. CDR3 length: 14 amino acids. The DNA for the CDR3 is TGTGCCAGCAGTTTAAGGACCCTAGAAAGTACCCAGCATTTT. Translation gives CASSLRTLESTQHF.

This chain joins TRBV28 and TRBJ2-1, with unresolved D. The CDR3 totals 11 residues. CDR1 and CDR2 (germline): MDHEN, SYDVKM. The V and J ends lost 3 bases and 6 bases respectively, with 3 bases between them. The CDR3 spells CASSFFNEQFF. CDR3 nucleotide sequence: TGTGCCAGCAGTTTCTTCAATGAGCAGTTCTTC.

The chain has TRBV13 and TRBJ2-2, with D perhaps assigned TRBD1 or TRBD2 (6 bases each). V shed 5 bases and J shed 3 bases, with 16 bases lying between them. CDR1 PRHDT and CDR2 FYEKMQ come from the germline V gene (reference sequence). This CDR3 spans 16 amino acids. The CDR3 region has the DNA TGTGCCAGCAGCCGACAGGAGGGTGCTTACACCGGGGAGCTGTTTTTT. Translation gives CASSRQEGAYTGELFF.

This clonotype was found a few times. The rearrangement links TRBV6-1 to TRBJ2-2; D uncertain. CDR3 length: 9 residues. From germline, CDR1 is MNHNS and CDR2 SASEGT. V was trimmed by 7 bases and J by 11 bases, leaving 5 bases between them. CDR3 region: CASILELFF. CDR3 coding DNA: TGTGCCAGCATCCTCGAGCTGTTTTTT.

The chain uses TRBV9 and TRBJ2-2; possible D gene TRBD1, 5 bases. The CDR3 is made up of 15 amino acids. The germline V gene encodes CDR1 SGDLS and CDR2 YYNGEE. Trimming pared 0 bases from V and 4 bases from J, leaving 10 bases between. The CDR3 nucleotides read TGTGCCAGCAGCGTAGGCGCAGGGCCCACCGGGGAGCTGTTTTTT. This translates into CASSVGAGPTGELFF.